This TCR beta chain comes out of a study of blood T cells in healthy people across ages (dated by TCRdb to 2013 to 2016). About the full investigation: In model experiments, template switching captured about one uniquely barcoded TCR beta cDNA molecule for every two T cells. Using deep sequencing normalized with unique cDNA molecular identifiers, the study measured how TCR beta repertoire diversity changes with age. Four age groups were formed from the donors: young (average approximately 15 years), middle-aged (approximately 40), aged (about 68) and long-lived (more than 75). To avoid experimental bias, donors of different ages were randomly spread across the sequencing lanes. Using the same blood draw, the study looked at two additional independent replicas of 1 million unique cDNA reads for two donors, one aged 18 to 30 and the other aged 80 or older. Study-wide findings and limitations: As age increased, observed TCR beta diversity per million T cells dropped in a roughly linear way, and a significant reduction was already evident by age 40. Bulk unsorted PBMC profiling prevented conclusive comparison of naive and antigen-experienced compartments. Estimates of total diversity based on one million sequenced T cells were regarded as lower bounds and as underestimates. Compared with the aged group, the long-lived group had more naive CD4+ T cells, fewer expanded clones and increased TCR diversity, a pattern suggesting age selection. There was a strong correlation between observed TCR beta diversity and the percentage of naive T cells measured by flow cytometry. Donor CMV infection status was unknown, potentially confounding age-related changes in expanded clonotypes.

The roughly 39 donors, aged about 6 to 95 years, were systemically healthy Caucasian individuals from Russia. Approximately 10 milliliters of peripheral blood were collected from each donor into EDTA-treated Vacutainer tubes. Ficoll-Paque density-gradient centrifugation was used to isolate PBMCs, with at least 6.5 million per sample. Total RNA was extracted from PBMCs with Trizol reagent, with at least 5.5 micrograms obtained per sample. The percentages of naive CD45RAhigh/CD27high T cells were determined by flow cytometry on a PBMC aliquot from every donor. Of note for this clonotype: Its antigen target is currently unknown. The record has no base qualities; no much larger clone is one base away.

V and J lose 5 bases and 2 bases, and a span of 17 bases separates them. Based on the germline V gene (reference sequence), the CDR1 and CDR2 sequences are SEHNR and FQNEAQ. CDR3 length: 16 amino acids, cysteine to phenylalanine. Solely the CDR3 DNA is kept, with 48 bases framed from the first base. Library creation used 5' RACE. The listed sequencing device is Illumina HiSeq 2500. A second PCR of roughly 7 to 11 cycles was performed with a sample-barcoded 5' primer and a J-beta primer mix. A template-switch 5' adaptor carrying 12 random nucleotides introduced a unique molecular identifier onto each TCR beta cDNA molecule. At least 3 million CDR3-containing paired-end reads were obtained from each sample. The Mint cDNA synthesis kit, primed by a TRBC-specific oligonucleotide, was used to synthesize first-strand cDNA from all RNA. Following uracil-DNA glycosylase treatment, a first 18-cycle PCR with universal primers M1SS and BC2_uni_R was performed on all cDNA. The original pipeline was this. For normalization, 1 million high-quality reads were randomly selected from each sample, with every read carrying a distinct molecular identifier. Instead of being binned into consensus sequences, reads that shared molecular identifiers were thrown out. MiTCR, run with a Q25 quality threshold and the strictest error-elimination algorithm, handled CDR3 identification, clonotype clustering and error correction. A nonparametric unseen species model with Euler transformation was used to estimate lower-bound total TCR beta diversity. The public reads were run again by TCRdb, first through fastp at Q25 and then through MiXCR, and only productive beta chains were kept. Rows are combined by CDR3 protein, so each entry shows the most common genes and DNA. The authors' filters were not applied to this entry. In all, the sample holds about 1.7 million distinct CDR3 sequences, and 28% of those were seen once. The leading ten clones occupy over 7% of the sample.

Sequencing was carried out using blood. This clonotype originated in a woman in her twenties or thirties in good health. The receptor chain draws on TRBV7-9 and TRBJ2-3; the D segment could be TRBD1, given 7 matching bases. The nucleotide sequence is TGTGCCAGCAGCCAGTACAGGGGAGGTTCCACAGATACGCAGTATTTT. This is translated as CASSQYRGGSTDTQYF.